This note documents a single TCR beta chain sequence. Its antigen is not identified. This sample was taken from a study of T cells in localized non-small cell lung cancer. Points from the study as a whole: Sequencing was restricted to one tumor region; therefore, heterogeneity remains possible. Appearance in adjacent lung was seen for a median about 59 of the top 100 tumor clones.

Produced via immunoSEQ multiplex PCR; TCRdb's table is partial and in-frame only. The sample shows fewer than 30,000 clones, roughly 90% of them seen only once. The receptor comes from a woman between 35 and 70 years old with stage I lung adenocarcinoma. The source material was peripheral blood, sampled before any cancer treatment.

The CDR3 loop reads CASSLRQGLDTQYF. CDR3 nucleotide sequence: TGCGCCAGCAGCCTACGACAGGGGCTAGATACGCAGTATTTT. V is TRBV5-1 and J is TRBJ2-3, with 8 bases aligning to TRBD1. Trimming took 4 bases from V and 5 from J; bases not matched to a gene: 6. This CDR3 region has 14 residues. Germline V lookup: CDR1 SGHRS, CDR2 YFSETQ.